These T cell receptor beta chains were read from a single sample in a study of cytomegalovirus exposure and HLA in healthy donors. TCRdb keeps only in-frame clones here, not all; method: immunoSEQ multiplex PCR. The listing contains tens of thousands of clones. The sequencing sample was made of PBMCs. The receptor source for this set is a middle-aged woman in good health and CMV-seronegative. Each CDR3 is given with its conserved first and last residue. A D gene is named only where the DNA matches it firmly.

>-|TRBV5-8|TRBJ1-2
CASSSGGPGPTVLYGYTF
TGTGCCAGCAGCTCCGGGGGGCCAGGTCCCACAGTCCTCTATGGCTACACCTTC
>-|TRBV6-5|TRBJ2-5
CASSYGRGGLETQYF
TGTGCCAGCAGTTACGGCAGGGGTGGTTTGGAGACCCAGTACTTC
>TRBD1|TRBV19|TRBJ1-6
CASSPPGQGNSPLHF
TGTGCCAGTAGTCCCCCGGGACAGGGGAATTCACCCCTCCACTTT
>TRBD1|TRBV28|TRBJ1-2
CASSFGQGHYGYTF
TGTGCCAGCAGTTTTGGACAGGGGCACTATGGCTACACCTTC
>-|TRBV7-2|TRBJ2-7
CASTHLGGASYEQYF
TGTGCCAGCACCCACCTGGGGGGAGCCTCCTACGAGCAGTACTTC
>-|TRBV30|TRBJ1-2
CAWSLAGGQGYTF
TGTGCCTGGAGTCTAGCGGGAGGGCAAGGCTACACCTTC
>-|TRBV5-1|TRBJ2-5
CASSLGGTQETQYF
TGCGCCAGCAGCTTGGGAGGAACTCAAGAGACCCAGTACTTC
>-|TRBV9|TRBJ2-1
CASSPERVSYNEQFF
TGTGCCAGCAGCCCCGAGCGGGTATCCTACAATGAGCAGTTCTTC
>-|TRBV5-1|TRBJ1-1
CASSPSEGTEAFF
TGCGCCAGCAGCCCAAGTGAGGGCACTGAAGCTTTCTTT
>-|TRBV28|TRBJ1-2
CASSLPLWGYTF
TGTGCCAGCAGTTTACCCCTATGGGGCTACACCTTC
>TRBD2|TRBV6-5|TRBJ2-5
CASSSSGVRQETQYF
TGTGCCAGCAGTTCTAGCGGGGTTAGGCAAGAGACCCAGTACTTC
>-|TRBV7-9|TRBJ1-1
CASSLTTGDTEAFF
TGTGCCAGCAGCTTAACGACGGGGGATACTGAAGCTTTCTTT
>TRBD1|TRBV28|TRBJ1-1
CASSLTGGSTEAFF
TGTGCCAGCAGTCTGACAGGGGGAAGCACTGAAGCTTTCTTT
>-|TRBV5-1|TRBJ2-3
CASSLYGISDTQYF
TGCGCCAGCAGCTTGTACGGGATCTCAGATACGCAGTATTTT
>TRBD2|TRBV6-1|TRBJ2-5
CAIRTSGRETQYF
TGTGCCATCAGAACTAGCGGGAGAGAGACCCAGTACTTC
>TRBD2|TRBV10-3|TRBJ2-5
CAISEFMLGRGGETQYF
TGTGCCATCAGTGAATTCATGCTCGGCCGCGGGGGAGAGACCCAGTACTTC
>-|TRBV28|TRBJ1-5
CASSPGGQPQHF
TGTGCCAGCAGTCCGGGGGGCCAGCCCCAGCATTTT
>TRBD1|TRBV9|TRBJ1-1
CASTGGGQDTEAFF
TGTGCCAGCACGGGAGGGGGCCAGGACACTGAAGCTTTCTTT
>TRBD1|TRBV4-3|TRBJ2-1
CASSQEGTGGNEQFF
TGCGCCAGCAGCCAAGAAGGCACAGGGGGGAATGAGCAGTTCTTC
>-|TRBV6-6|TRBJ2-7
CASTYDSEQYF
TGTGCCAGCACCTACGACAGCGAGCAGTACTTC
>-|TRBV12-5|TRBJ2-1
CASGFSGGNNEQFF
TGTGCTAGTGGTTTTAGCGGAGGCAACAATGAGCAGTTCTTC
>-|TRBV5-6|TRBJ1-4
CASSDLNGPGATNEKLFF
TGTGCCAGCAGCGACCTCAACGGGCCGGGGGCAACTAATGAAAAACTGTTTTTT
>TRBD2|TRBV7-8|TRBJ2-1
CASSLAGSGLAYNEQFF
TGTGCCAGCAGCTTAGCGGGGTCGGGACTAGCCTACAATGAGCAGTTCTTC
>-|TRBV7-2|TRBJ2-5
CASSLVTAQETQYF
TGTGCCAGCAGCTTAGTGACAGCTCAAGAGACCCAGTACTTC
>-|TRBV7-9|TRBJ1-2
CASSSPGLLYGYTF
TGTGCCAGCAGTTCACCGGGTTTACTCTATGGCTACACCTTC
>TRBD2|TRBV5-1|TRBJ2-5
CASSLEGLAGETQYF
TGCGCCAGCAGCTTGGAGGGACTAGCGGGAGAGACCCAGTACTTC
>-|TRBV5-1|TRBJ1-4
CASSLTALEEKLFF
TGCGCCAGCAGCTTGACAGCCCTCGAGGAAAAACTGTTTTTT
>-|TRBV6-1|TRBJ1-3
CASNPTRSGNTIYF
TGTGCCAGCAACCCCACTCGCTCTGGAAACACCATATATTTT
>-|TRBV5-1|TRBJ2-7
CASSLGQSYEQYF
TGCGCCAGCAGCTTGGGCCAGTCCTACGAGCAGTACTTC
>-|TRBV11-2|TRBJ2-7
CASTQTGGPYEQYF
TGTGCCAGCACCCAGACAGGAGGACCCTACGAGCAGTACTTC
>TRBD1|TRBV4-3|TRBJ2-2
CASSQRAGGPGELFF
TGCGCCAGCAGCCAGAGGGCAGGGGGCCCCGGGGAGCTGTTTTTT
>-|TRBV7-9|TRBJ1-3
CASSLDNAGNTIYF
TGTGCCAGCAGTCTAGATAACGCTGGAAACACCATATATTTT
>TRBD2|TRBV2|TRBJ2-1
CASSMGREGYNEQFF
TGTGCCAGTAGTATGGGGAGGGAGGGCTACAATGAGCAGTTCTTC
>-|TRBV28|TRBJ2-7
CASSPDPRRGLAYEQYF
TGTGCCAGCAGCCCCGACCCTCGCAGGGGCCTCGCCTACGAGCAGTACTTC
>TRBD2|TRBV11-2|TRBJ2-3
CASSLGGGTDTQYF
TGTGCCAGCAGCCTGGGAGGGGGCACAGATACGCAGTATTTT
>TRBD1|TRBV5-6|TRBJ1-1
CASSTGQGETEAFF
TGTGCCAGCAGCACCGGACAGGGGGAAACTGAAGCTTTCTTT
>-|TRBV28|TRBJ1-1
CASSAPMNTEAFF
TGTGCCAGCAGTGCCCCTATGAACACTGAAGCTTTCTTT
>-|TRBV9|TRBJ2-5
CASSVEPKETQYF
TGTGCCAGCAGCGTAGAGCCAAAAGAGACCCAGTACTTC
>-|TRBV6-1|TRBJ1-2
CASSDQQANYGYTF
TGTGCCAGCAGTGACCAACAGGCAAACTATGGCTACACCTTC
>TRBD1|TRBV2|TRBJ1-2
CASRAPGQGRGYTF
TGTGCCAGCAGGGCCCCGGGACAGGGTCGTGGCTACACCTTC
>-|TRBV5-6|TRBJ1-6
CASSSIRGDSPLHF
TGTGCCAGCAGCTCAATACGGGGGGATTCACCCCTACACTTT
>-|TRBV7-6|TRBJ1-3
CASSLAQLGNTIYF
TGTGCCAGCAGCTTAGCACAGCTAGGAAACACCATATATTTT
>TRBD2|TRBV9|TRBJ2-5
CASSASPGLAGETQYF
TGTGCCAGCAGCGCCTCACCGGGACTAGCAGGGGAGACCCAGTACTTC
>TRBD2|TRBV7-8|TRBJ2-5
CASSLAVAGARETQYF
TGTGCCAGCAGCTTAGCCGTAGCGGGAGCGAGGGAGACCCAGTACTTC
>TRBD1|TRBV29-1|TRBJ2-7
CSGGTGYEQYF
TGCAGCGGGGGGACAGGATACGAGCAGTACTTC
>TRBD1|TRBV2|TRBJ1-3
CASSEVRGHGNTIYF
TGTGCCAGCAGTGAAGTTAGGGGGCACGGAAACACCATATATTTT
>TRBD1|TRBV2|TRBJ2-7
CASSGLGDRGFYEQYF
TGTGCCAGCAGTGGCCTTGGGGACAGGGGTTTCTACGAGCAGTACTTC
>-|TRBV14|TRBJ2-5
CASSQATPAETQYF
TGTGCCAGCAGCCAAGCCACTCCCGCAGAGACCCAGTACTTC
>TRBD1|TRBV2|TRBJ1-4
CASSKDRGYEKLFF
TGTGCCAGCAGCAAGGACAGGGGGTATGAAAAACTGTTTTTT
>-|TRBV2|TRBJ1-3
CASRAGLQSSGNTIYF
TGTGCCAGCAGGGCGGGGCTCCAGAGCTCTGGAAACACCATATATTTT
>-|TRBV19|TRBJ1-5
CASSRSREGNQPQHF
TGTGCCAGTAGTAGATCCAGGGAAGGCAATCAGCCCCAGCATTTT
>TRBD1|TRBV7-2|TRBJ2-6
CASSFWGQVGSGANVLTF
TGTGCCAGCAGCTTTTGGGGACAGGTGGGCTCTGGGGCCAACGTCCTGACTTTC
>-|TRBV5-1|TRBJ1-5
CASSRDTGGNQPQHF
TGCGCCAGCAGTCGCGACACGGGAGGCAATCAGCCCCAGCATTTT